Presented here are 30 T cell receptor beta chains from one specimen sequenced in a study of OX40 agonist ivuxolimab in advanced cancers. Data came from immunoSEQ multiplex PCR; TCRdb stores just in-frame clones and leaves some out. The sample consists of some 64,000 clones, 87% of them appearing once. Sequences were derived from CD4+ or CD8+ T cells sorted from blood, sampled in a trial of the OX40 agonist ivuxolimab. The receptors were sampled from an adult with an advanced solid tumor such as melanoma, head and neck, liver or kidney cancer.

The CDR3 nucleotides read TGTGCCAGCAGCTCCCGACAGGGACGGAACACTGAAGCTTTCTTT. It specifies CASSSRQGRNTEAFF. The chain links TRBV9 to TRBJ1-1, with 7 bases fitting TRBD1. Germline V gene data show CDR1 as SGDLS and CDR2 as YYNGEE. CDR3 length equals 15 residues. After removal of 4 bases from V and 1 base from J, the junction contained 7 bases not matched to a gene.

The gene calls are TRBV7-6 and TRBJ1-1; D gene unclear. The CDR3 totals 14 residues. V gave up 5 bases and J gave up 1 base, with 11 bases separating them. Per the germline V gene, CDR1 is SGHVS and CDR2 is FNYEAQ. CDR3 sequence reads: CASSNLDGNTEAFF. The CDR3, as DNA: TGTGCCAGCAGCAACTTGGACGGGAACACTGAAGCTTTCTTT.

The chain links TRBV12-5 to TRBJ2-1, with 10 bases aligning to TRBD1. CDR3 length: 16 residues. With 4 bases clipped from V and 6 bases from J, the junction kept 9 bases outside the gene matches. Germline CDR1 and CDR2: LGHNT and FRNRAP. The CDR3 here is CASGYQGTGAPNEQFF. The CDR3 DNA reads TGTGCTAGTGGTTACCAAGGGACAGGGGCCCCCAATGAGCAGTTCTTC.

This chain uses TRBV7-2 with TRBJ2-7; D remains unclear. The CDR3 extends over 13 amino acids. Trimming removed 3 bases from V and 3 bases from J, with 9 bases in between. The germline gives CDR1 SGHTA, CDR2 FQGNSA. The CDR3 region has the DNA TGTGCCAGCAGCTTTCTAGTTCGCTACGAGCAGTACTTC. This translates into CASSFLVRYEQYF.

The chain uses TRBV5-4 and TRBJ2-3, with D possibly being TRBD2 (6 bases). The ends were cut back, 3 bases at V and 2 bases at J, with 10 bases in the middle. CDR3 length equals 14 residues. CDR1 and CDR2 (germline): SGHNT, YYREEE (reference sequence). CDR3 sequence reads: CASSWEVVTDTQYF. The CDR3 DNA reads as TGTGCCAGCAGCTGGGAGGTTGTCACAGATACGCAGTATTTT.

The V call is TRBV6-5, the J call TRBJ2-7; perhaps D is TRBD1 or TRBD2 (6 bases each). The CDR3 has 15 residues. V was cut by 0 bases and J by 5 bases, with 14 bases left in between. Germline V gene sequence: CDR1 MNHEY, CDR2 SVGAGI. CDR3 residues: CASSYSGGPFNEQYF. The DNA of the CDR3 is TGTGCCAGCAGTTACTCAGGGGGGCCTTTCAACGAGCAGTACTTC.

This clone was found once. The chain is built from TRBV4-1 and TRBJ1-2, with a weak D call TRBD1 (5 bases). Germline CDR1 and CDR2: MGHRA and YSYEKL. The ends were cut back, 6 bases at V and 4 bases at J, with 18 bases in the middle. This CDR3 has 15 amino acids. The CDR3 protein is CASRGMTDGSYGYTF. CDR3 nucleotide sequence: TGCGCCAGCAGGGGTATGACAGACGGGAGCTATGGCTACACCTTC.

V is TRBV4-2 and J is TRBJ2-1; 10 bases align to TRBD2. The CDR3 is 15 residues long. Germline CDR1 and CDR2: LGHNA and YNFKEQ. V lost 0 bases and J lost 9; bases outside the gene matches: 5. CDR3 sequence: CASSQESGRASEQFF. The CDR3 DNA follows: TGTGCCAGCAGCCAAGAAAGCGGGAGGGCCAGTGAGCAGTTCTTC.

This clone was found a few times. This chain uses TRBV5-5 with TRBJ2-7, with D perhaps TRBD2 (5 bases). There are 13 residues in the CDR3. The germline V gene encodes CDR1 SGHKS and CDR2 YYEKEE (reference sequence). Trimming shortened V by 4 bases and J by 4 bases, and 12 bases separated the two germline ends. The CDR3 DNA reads TGTGCCAGCAGCCCCCTGGGCGGGTACGAGCAGTACTTC. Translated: CASSPLGGYEQYF.

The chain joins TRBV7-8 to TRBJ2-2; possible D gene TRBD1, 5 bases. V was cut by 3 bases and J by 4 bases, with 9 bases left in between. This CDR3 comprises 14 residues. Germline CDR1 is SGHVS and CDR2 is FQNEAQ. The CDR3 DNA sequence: TGTGCCAGCAGCTTTCAGGGAACCACCGGGGAGCTGTTTTTT. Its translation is CASSFQGTTGELFF.

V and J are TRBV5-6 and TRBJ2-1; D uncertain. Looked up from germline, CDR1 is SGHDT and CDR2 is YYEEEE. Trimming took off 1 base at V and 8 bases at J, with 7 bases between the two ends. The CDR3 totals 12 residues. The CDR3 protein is CASSLMGDEQFF. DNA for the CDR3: TGTGCCAGCAGCTTGATGGGCGATGAGCAGTTCTTC.

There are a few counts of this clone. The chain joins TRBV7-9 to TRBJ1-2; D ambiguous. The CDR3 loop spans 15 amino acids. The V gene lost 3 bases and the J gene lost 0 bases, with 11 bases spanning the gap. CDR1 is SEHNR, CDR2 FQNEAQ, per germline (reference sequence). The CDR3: CASSFTGLANYGYTF. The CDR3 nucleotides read TGTGCCAGCAGCTTTACCGGGTTGGCTAACTATGGCTACACCTTC.

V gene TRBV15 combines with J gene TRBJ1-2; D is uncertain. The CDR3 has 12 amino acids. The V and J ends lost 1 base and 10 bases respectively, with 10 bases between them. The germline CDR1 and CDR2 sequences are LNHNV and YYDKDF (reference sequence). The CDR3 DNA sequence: TGTGCCACCAGCAGAGGAGTGTGGGACTACACCTTC. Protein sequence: CATSRGVWDYTF.

The DNA for the CDR3 is TGTGCCAGCAGTTACGCGCCCTCACTCTATGGCTACACCTTC. This sequence encodes CASSYAPSLYGYTF. J is TRBJ1-2 and V is TRBV6-5; no clear D. The germline V gene encodes CDR1 MNHEY and CDR2 SVGAGI. The CDR3 length is 14 residues. Trimming removed 2 bases from V and 4 bases from J, with 11 bases in between.

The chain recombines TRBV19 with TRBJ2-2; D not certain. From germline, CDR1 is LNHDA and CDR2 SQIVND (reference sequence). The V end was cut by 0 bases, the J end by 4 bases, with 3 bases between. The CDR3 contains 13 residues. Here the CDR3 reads CASSIEFTGELFF. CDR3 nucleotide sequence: TGTGCCAGTAGTATAGAGTTCACCGGGGAGCTGTTTTTT.

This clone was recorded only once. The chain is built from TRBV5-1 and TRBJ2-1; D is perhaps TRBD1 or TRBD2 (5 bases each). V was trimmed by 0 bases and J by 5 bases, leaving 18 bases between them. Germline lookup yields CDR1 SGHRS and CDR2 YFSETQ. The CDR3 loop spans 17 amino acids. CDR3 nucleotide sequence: TGCGCCAGCAGCTTGGAAGTGGGCAGGGCCGGGAACAATGAGCAGTTCTTC. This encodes CASSLEVGRAGNNEQFF.

CDR3 protein: CASSDRPGAPDTQYF. The CDR3 nucleotides read TGTGCCAGCAGCGACCGTCCGGGAGCACCGGATACGCAGTATTTT. The chain has TRBV9 and TRBJ2-3, with D tentatively TRBD2 (6 bases). The germline V gene has CDR1 SGDLS and CDR2 YYNGEE. This CDR3 contains 15 residues. The V end lost 3 bases, the J end lost 6 bases, and 17 bases lay between the germline ends.

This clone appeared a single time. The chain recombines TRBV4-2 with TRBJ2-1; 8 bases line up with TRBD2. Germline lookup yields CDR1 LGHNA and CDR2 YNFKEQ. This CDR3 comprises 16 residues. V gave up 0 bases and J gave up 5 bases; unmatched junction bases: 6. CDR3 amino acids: CASSQDFSGTNNEQFF. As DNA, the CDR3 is TGTGCCAGCAGCCAAGACTTTAGCGGGACGAACAATGAGCAGTTCTTC.

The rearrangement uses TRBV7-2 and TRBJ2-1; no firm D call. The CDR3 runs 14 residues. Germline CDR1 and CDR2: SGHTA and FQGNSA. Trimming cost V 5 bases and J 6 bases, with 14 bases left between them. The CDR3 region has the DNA TGTGCCAGCAGCCGTACTACCGGGCCCAATGAGCAGTTCTTC. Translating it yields CASSRTTGPNEQFF.

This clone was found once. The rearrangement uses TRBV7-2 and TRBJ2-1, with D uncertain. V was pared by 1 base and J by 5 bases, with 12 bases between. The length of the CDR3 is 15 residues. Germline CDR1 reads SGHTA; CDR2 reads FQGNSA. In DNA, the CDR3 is TGTGCCAGCAGCTTAGTGATGAGGTCGAACAATGAGCAGTTCTTC. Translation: CASSLVMRSNNEQFF.

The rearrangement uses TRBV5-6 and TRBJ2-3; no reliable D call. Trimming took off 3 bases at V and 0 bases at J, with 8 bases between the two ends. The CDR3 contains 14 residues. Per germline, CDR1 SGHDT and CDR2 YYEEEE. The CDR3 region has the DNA TGTGCCAGCAGCTGGCCTGCTAGCACAGATACGCAGTATTTT. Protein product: CASSWPASTDTQYF.

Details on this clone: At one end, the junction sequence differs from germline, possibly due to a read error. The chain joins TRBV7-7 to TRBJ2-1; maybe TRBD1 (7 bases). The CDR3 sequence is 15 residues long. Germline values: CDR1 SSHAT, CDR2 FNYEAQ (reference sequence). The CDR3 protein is CASSLAQGGYNEQFF. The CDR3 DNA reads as TGTGCTAGCAGCTTAGCTCAGGGGGGTTACAATGAGCAGTTCTTC.

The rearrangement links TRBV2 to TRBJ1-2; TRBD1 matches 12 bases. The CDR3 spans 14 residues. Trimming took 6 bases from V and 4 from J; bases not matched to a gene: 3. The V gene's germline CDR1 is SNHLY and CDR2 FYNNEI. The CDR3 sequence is CASSGTGGFYGYTF. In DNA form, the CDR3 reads TGTGCCAGCAGCGGGACAGGGGGCTTCTATGGCTACACCTTC.

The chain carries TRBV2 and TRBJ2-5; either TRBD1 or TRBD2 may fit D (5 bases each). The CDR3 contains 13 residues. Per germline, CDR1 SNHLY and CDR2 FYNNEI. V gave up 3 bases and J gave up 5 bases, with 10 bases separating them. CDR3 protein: CASSEWDRETQYF. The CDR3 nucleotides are TGTGCCAGCAGTGAGTGGGACCGTGAGACCCAGTACTTC.

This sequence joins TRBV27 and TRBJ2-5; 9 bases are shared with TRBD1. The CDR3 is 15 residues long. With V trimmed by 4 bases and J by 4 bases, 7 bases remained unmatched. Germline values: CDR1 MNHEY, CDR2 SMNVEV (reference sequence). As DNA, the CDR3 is TGTGCCAGCAGTTCTCGACAGGGGGGCCGAGAGACCCAGTACTTC. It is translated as CASSSRQGGRETQYF.

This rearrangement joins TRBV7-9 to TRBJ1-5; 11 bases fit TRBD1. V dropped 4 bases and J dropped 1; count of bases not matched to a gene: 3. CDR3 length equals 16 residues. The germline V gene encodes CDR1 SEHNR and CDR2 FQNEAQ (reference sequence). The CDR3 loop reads CASSYGTGGSNQPQHF. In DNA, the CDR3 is TGTGCCAGCAGCTATGGGACAGGGGGGAGCAATCAGCCCCAGCATTTT.

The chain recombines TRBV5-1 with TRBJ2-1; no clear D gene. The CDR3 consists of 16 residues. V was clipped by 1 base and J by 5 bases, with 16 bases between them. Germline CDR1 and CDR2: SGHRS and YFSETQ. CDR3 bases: TGCGCCAGCAGCTTGCTTACCCCGATATTAGACAATGAGCAGTTCTTC. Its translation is CASSLLTPILDNEQFF.

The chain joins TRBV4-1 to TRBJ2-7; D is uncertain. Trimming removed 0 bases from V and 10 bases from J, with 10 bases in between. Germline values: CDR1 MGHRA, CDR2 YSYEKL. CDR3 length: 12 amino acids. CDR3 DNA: TGCGCCAGCAGCCAAGATGGGGTCCGACAGTACTTC. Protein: CASSQDGVRQYF.

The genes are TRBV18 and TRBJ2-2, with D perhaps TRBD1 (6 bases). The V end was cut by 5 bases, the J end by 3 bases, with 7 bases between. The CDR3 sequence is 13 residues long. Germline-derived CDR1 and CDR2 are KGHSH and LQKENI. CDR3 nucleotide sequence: TGTGCCAGCTCAACAGGGCACACCGGGGAGCTGTTTTTT. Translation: CASSTGHTGELFF. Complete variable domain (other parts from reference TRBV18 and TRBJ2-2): NAGVMQNPRHLVRRRGQEARLRCSPMKGHSHVYWYRQLPEEGLKFMVYLQKENIIDESGMPKERFSAEFPKEGPSILRIQQVVRGDSAAYFCASSTGHTGELFFGEGSRLTVL.

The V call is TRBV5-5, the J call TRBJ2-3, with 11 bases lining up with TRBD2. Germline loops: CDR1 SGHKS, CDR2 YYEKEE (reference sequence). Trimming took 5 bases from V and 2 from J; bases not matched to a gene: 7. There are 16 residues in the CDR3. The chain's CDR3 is CASRNSSGRHTDTQYF. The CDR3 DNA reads TGTGCCAGCAGGAACTCTAGCGGGAGGCACACAGATACGCAGTATTTT.